The TCR beta chain described here comes from a study of Ad26.COV2.S vaccination and SARS-CoV-2 variants. Findings and caveats of the study: After vaccination, reports described spike-specific CD8+ and CD4+ T cell responses as showing substantial breadth. Analytic work on TCR breadth and depth might have understated the full extent of total T cell responses.

In regard to this clone: Its antigen is not known.

The treatment was: about 20 received Ad26.COV2.S at low or high dose, single or two shots; roughly 5 received placebo; per-sample allocation not given. Specimens were obtained on day 63 following the first vaccine or placebo injection. The CDR3 has 14 residues. Germline CDR1 and CDR2: SGHRS and YFSETQ. J lost 6 bases, V lost 4 bases, and 8 bases had no gene match. Measured with immunoSEQ multiplex PCR; TCRdb has only the in-frame clones, and not every one. The sample includes approximately 400,000 clones, around four fifths of them seen just once. The chain is built from TRBV5-1 and TRBJ2-7; 9 bases map to TRBD1. The origin of this receptor is a person between 18 and 65 years old who received the Ad26.COV2.S COVID-19 vaccine or a placebo. The sample in question was peripheral blood, obtained in a trial of Ad26.COV2.S vaccine versus placebo. The DNA of the CDR3 is TGCGCCAGCAGCGCGGGACAGGGCGCCTCCGAGCAGTACTTC. The encoded protein is CASSAGQGASEQYF.